These T cell receptor beta chains were read from a single sample in a study of blood T cell repertoires in COVID-19. TCRdb's copy holds only in-frame clones and misses some; the assay was immunoSEQ multiplex PCR. This table holds hundreds of thousands of clones, 83% found once. Material: peripheral blood. The receptor source for this set is a woman aged 25 to 39 with COVID-19, enrolled during active disease. The CDR3 runs from the conserved cysteine through the conserved F or W. Each record gives: clone size, V gene, D gene, J gene, CDR3 DNA, CDR3 protein. The D gene is left open where the match is weak. Not every row has a clone size; where given, it reads once, few, many or a size class.

>.|TRBV6-2/TRBV6-3|.|TRBJ2-1
TGTGCCAGCAGCTATCCAATAGCGTTTAGCTCCTACAATGAGCAGTTCTTC
CASSYPIAFSSYNEQFF
>.|TRBV7-2|.|TRBJ1-1
TGTGCCAGCAGCCTTGCCCCGGGGAAGAACACTGAAGCTTTCTTT
CASSLAPGKNTEAFF
>.|TRBV19|TRBD2|TRBJ2-5
TGTGCCAGTAGCCCCTCCGGGAGGGAGACCCAGTACTTC
CASSPSGRETQYF
>.|TRBV19|TRBD1|TRBJ1-2
TGTGCCAGTAGTCGGGACAGGGGGCTCTATGGCTACACCTTC
CASSRDRGLYGYTF
>.|TRBV7-9|.|TRBJ1-2
TGTGCCAGCAGCTTAGCACGAGGCGGAGACTTTAACTATGGCTACACCTTC
CASSLARGGDFNYGYTF
>.|TRBV6-2/TRBV6-3|TRBD2|TRBJ2-5
TGTGCCAGCAGCAAACTAGCGGGGGGGCCTAGAGAGACCCAGTACTTC
CASSKLAGGPRETQYF
>.|TRBV3-1/TRBV3-2|.|TRBJ1-1
TGTGCCAGCAGCCAAGATAGAGGGGGAAGGGGTGCTGAAGCTTTCTTT
CASSQDRGGRGAEAFF
>once|TRBV19|.|TRBJ1-4
TGTGCCAGTAGCAAACGACGAGGCGAACGTAGGGGCCTTAATGAAAAACTGTTTTTT
CASSKRRGERRGLNEKLFF
>once|TRBV18|.|TRBJ1-2
TGTGCCAGCTCACCCCCTCTTGTGACAGTTAACTATGGCTACACCTTC
CASSPPLVTVNYGYTF
>.|TRBV27|.|TRBJ2-7
TGTGCCAGCAGTTCAAACATACCCCCCAGCTCCTACGAGCAGTACTTC
CASSSNIPPSSYEQYF
>.|TRBV10-3|.|TRBJ2-7
TGTGCCATCAGTGACCCCACTGGAGCGGGCAGGTCATCCTACGAGCAGTACTTC
CAISDPTGAGRSSYEQYF
>.|TRBV20-1|TRBD2|TRBJ2-3
TGCAGTGCTAGTGGGGCTAGCGGGAGATCGGATACGCAGTATTTT
CSASGASGRSDTQYF
>.|TRBV3-1/TRBV3-2|.|TRBJ2-7
TGTGCCAGCAGCCATCGGGAGTCCTACGAGCAGTACTTC
CASSHRESYEQYF
>.|TRBV7-9|.|TRBJ1-1
TGTGCCAGCAGCCTGGACGGACGGACCGGGAGCACTGAAGCTTTCTTT
CASSLDGRTGSTEAFF
>.|TRBV27|.|TRBJ1-4
TGTGCCAGCAGGGGGGAGGGGACGGATGAAAAACTGTTTTTT
CASRGEGTDEKLFF
>.|TRBV30|.|TRBJ2-3
TGTGCCTGGAGTGTTGAGGGGACTAGCACAGATACGCAGTATTTT
CAWSVEGTSTDTQYF
>.|TRBV2|TRBD1|TRBJ2-7
TGTGCCAGCAGTACCGGGACAGGGGACCACGAGCAGTACTTC
CASSTGTGDHEQYF
>.|TRBV7-2|.|TRBJ1-5
TGTGCCAGCAGCCCCTGGCATTTCAATCAGCCCCAGCATTTT
CASSPWHFNQPQHF
>.|TRBV12-3/TRBV12-4|.|TRBJ2-1
TGTGCCAGCAGCCTTGAGGCGGGTGAGCAGTTCTTC
CASSLEAGEQFF
>few|TRBV11-2|.|TRBJ1-1
TGTGCCAGCAGGGCGAACACTGAAGCTTTCTTT
CASRANTEAFF
>.|TRBV2|.|TRBJ1-1
TGTGCCAGCAGTGAGCGGGCAAAAGGCACTGAAGCTTTCTTT
CASSERAKGTEAFF
>few|TRBV13|TRBD2|TRBJ2-1
TGTGCCAGCAGCGCGGGACTACCCGAGCGGGGTGAGCAGTTCTTC
CASSAGLPERGEQFF
>few|TRBV10-3|TRBD1|TRBJ1-1
TGTGCCATCAGTGAGCCGGGACAGTTACACACTGAAGCTTTCTTT
CAISEPGQLHTEAFF
>once|TRBV24-1|TRBD1|TRBJ2-3
TGTGCCACCAGTGAGCCGGGACAGGGGTCAGATACGCAGTATTTT
CATSEPGQGSDTQYF
>.|TRBV5-6|TRBD2|TRBJ2-7
TGTGCCAGCAGCTTGGCGGGAGGCCCTTACGAGCAGTACTTC
CASSLAGGPYEQYF
>.|TRBV5-1|TRBD2|TRBJ2-7
TGCGCCAGCAGCTTGGCCAGGACTAGCGGTGTCTCCTACGAGCAGTACTTC
CASSLARTSGVSYEQYF
>.|TRBV5-4|TRBD1|TRBJ1-3
TGTGCCAGCAGCTTGGGGGGACAGGCAGGAAACACCATATATTTT
CASSLGGQAGNTIYF
>few|TRBV6-1|.|TRBJ1-5
TGTGCCAGCAGTGAAGGGTTTGGGGGAGGGCCTCAGCCCCAGCATTTT
CASSEGFGGGPQPQHF
>.|TRBV2|TRBD2|TRBJ2-5
TGTGCCAGCAGTGACTTGGCGGGGGGGCAGGAGACCCAGTACTTC
CASSDLAGGQETQYF
>.|TRBV5-1|.|TRBJ1-1
TGCGCCAGCAGCTTCGACAGCAACACTGAAGCTTTCTTT
CASSFDSNTEAFF
>.|TRBV4-2|.|TRBJ2-4
TGTGCCAGCAGCCAAGATAGAGGCAGGGCTTTGGCCAAAAACATTCAGTACTTC
CASSQDRGRALAKNIQYF
>.|TRBV10-3|TRBD1|TRBJ2-7
TGTGCCATCAGTGCCGGGACAGGGTTGGGCGAGCAGTACTTC
CAISAGTGLGEQYF
>many|TRBV9|.|TRBJ1-1
TGTGCCAGCAGCGAAGGGGGAGTTACTGAAGCTTTCTTT
CASSEGGVTEAFF
>many|TRBV30|TRBD1|TRBJ1-2
TGTGCCTGGAGTGTAACAGCCTGGCAGGGGGAAAAGGGCTATGGCTACACCTTC
CAWSVTAWQGEKGYGYTF
>.|TRBV19|.|TRBJ1-1
TGTGCCAGTAGCGTACAGAGGAACACTGAAGCTTTCTTT
CASSVQRNTEAFF
>.|TRBV2|.|TRBJ1-2
TGTGCCAGCAGTGAAGCGCGAACAGCAACAGGCTATGGCTACACCTTC
CASSEARTATGYGYTF
>.|TRBV7-2|.|TRBJ2-1
TGTGCCAGCAGCTTAGTCGCAGGGTGGGGAATAAATGAGCAGTTCTTC
CASSLVAGWGINEQFF
>.|TRBV15|.|TRBJ1-6
TGTGCCACCAGCAGGGCTACCGGGGCCGGGGGTTCACCCCTCCACTTT
CATSRATGAGGSPLHF
>once|TRBV12-3/TRBV12-4|.|TRBJ2-7
TGTGCCAGCAGTTTTCGCGGCGAGCAGTACTTC
CASSFRGEQYF
>.|TRBV30|.|TRBJ1-2
TGTGCCTGGAGCCCGGACCGGGGTGGCTACACCTTC
CAWSPDRGGYTF
>.|TRBV11-1|TRBD2|TRBJ2-1
TGTGCCAGCAGCTTAGCCAGAGGACTAGCGGGACCTTACAATGAGCAGTTCTTC
CASSLARGLAGPYNEQFF
>.|TRBV18|TRBD1|TRBJ1-4
TGTGCCAGCTCACCAGAGGGACAGCGGAATGAAAAACTGTTTTTT
CASSPEGQRNEKLFF
>.|TRBV4-3|TRBD2|TRBJ2-5
TGCGCCAGCAGCCAAGAGTATTCGGCGGGGGGGTCGATACAAGAGACCCAGTACTTC
CASSQEYSAGGSIQETQYF
>.|TRBV9|.|TRBJ1-5
TGTGCCAGAAAAGAAGGCGGAGACCGCGGGGGTCGTCAGCCCCAGCATTTT
CARKEGGDRGGRQPQHF
>.|TRBV5-5|.|TRBJ1-2
TGTGCCAGCAGCCTAGCGGGCAGGGTCTATGGCTACACCTTC
CASSLAGRVYGYTF
>.|TRBV2|.|TRBJ2-5
TGTGCCAGCAGGCCGGGGTCCCAAGAGACCCAGTACTTC
CASRPGSQETQYF
>.|TRBV7-9|TRBD2|TRBJ2-7
TGTGCCAGCAGCACCCAAAGCGGGAGCGAGCAGTACTTC
CASSTQSGSEQYF
>.|TRBV30|TRBD2|TRBJ2-7
TGTGCCTGGATAGGCACGGACTCCGGGACTAGCGGGAGGGCCCGGATTTCCTACGAGCAGTACTTC
CAWIGTDSGTSGRARISYEQYF
>.|TRBV6-1|.|TRBJ1-4
TGTGCCAGCAGTGAAGGATGGGGCCGGATTGCAACTAATGAAAAACTGTTTTTT
CASSEGWGRIATNEKLFF
>.|TRBV6-2/TRBV6-3|TRBD2|TRBJ2-7
TGTGCCAGCAGTTCCCCTACTGGACTAGCGGGGCGTTGGTACGAGCAGTACTTC
CASSSPTGLAGRWYEQYF
>.|TRBV2|TRBD1|TRBJ1-1
TGTGCCAGCAGATGGACAGGGGCGAACACTGAAGCTTTCTTT
CASRWTGANTEAFF
>.|TRBV19|.|TRBJ2-7
TGTGCCAGTAGTGTGGGAGGGACAGGAACATACGAGCAGTACTTC
CASSVGGTGTYEQYF
>.|TRBV11-3|.|TRBJ2-5
TGTGCCAGCAGCTTAGGCTCTCAGGAGACCCAGTACTTC
CASSLGSQETQYF
>.|TRBV23-1|.|TRBJ2-2
TGCGCCACAATCAGAGGCCGGGCACCGGGGACTAACACCGGGGAGCTGTTTTTT
CATIRGRAPGTNTGELFF
>.|TRBV4-3|TRBD1|TRBJ2-3
TGCGCCAGCAGCCAAACCGACGACAGGGGGACAGATACGCAGTATTTT
CASSQTDDRGTDTQYF
>.|TRBV4-3|.|TRBJ1-2
TGCGCCAGCAGCCAGGAGAACTATGGCTACACCTTC
CASSQENYGYTF
>.|TRBV2|TRBD2|TRBJ2-5
TGTGCCAGCAGTGAAACCGGACTAGCGGGAGGAGAGACCCAGTACTTC
CASSETGLAGGETQYF
>few|TRBV10-3|TRBD2|TRBJ2-5
TGTGCCATCAGTGAGTCGACTAGCGGGGGCCAAGAGACCCAGTACTTC
CAISESTSGGQETQYF
>.|TRBV12-5|TRBD1|TRBJ2-2
TGTGCTAGTGGTCCGGCGCCGGGACAGGGGGCCGTCGGGGAGCTGTTTTTT
CASGPAPGQGAVGELFF